This T cell receptor (beta chain) was identified during a study of T cell responses to AZD1222 COVID-19 vaccine. The study, taken as a whole, reports: Spike was spanned by vaccine-associated CD4 TCRs, with dominance at 160-218 and 743-854. Females outnumbered males among donors, who were mostly white British; clonal diversity was possibly underestimated.

Generated by immunoSEQ multiplex PCR, the TCRdb table keeps only in-frame clones and is missing some. The sample yields around 130,000 clones, 80% to 95% seen once. Germline lookup yields CDR1 MNHEY and CDR2 SVGAGI. The CDR3 is 13 amino acids. J lost 4 bases, V lost 6 bases, and 3 bases had no gene match. Points on this clone: Antigen unknown.

This material consisted of peripheral blood, taken 28 days after the second AZD1222 dose. The chain is built from TRBV6-5 and TRBJ2-5, with 9 bases identical to TRBD1. The TCR originated in an adult who received the AZD1222 COVID-19 vaccine. The CDR3 sequence is CASRDRGAETQYF. The CDR3 DNA reads as TGTGCCAGCAGGGACAGGGGCGCAGAGACCCAGTACTTC.